A single sample gave rise to the 26 T cell receptor beta chains below, sequenced in a study of graft-versus-host responses after intestinal transplantation. Profiled with immunoSEQ multiplex PCR; TCRdb holds only in-frame clones, not every one. The sample lists about 110,000 clones; about 93% were seen once. These TCRs are of unknown antigen specificity. The material was unstimulated CD8+ T cells sorted from spleen or lymph node cells, obtained before intestinal transplant. The receptors originated from a human donor who received an intestinal transplant.

This rearrangement joins TRBV9 to TRBJ2-3; D remains unclear. Germline V gives CDR1 SGDLS, CDR2 YYNGEE. The CDR3 runs to 18 residues. With 4 bases removed from V and 0 bases from J, the gap between germline ends came to 21 bases. The CDR3 nucleotides are TGTGCCAGCAGCCCCGATGATGGGCGGATCCGAAGCACAGATACGCAGTATTTT. Translated: CASSPDDGRIRSTDTQYF.

This clone was picked up one time. Other DNA sequences in the same sample also yield this CDR3. V and J are TRBV29-1 and TRBJ1-2; D call uncertain. Germline CDR1 is SQVTM and CDR2 is ANQGSEA. Between the trimmed V and J ends, which lost 4 bases and 1 base, there was a span of 4 bases. The CDR3 is 11 amino acids. The CDR3 spells CSVVDNYGYTF. Written as DNA, the CDR3 is TGCAGCGTTGTTGATAACTATGGCTACACCTTC. The variable domain in full, with the rest retrieved from reference TRBV29-1 and TRBJ1-2, is SAVISQKPSRDICQRGTSLTIQCQVDSQVTMMFWYRQQPGQSLTLIATANQGSEATYESGFVIDKFPISRPNLTFSTLTVSNMSPEDSSIYLCSVVDNYGYTFGSGTRLTVV.

This chain uses TRBV5-1 with TRBJ2-7, with 7 bases identical to TRBD1. Germline V gives CDR1 SGHRS, CDR2 YFSETQ. Losses at the gene ends were 0 bases for V and 1 base for J; bases not matched to a gene: 1. This CDR3 has 14 residues. The CDR3, as DNA: TGCGCCAGCAGCTTGGGGGACAGATCCTACGAGCAGTACTTC. Translation: CASSLGDRSYEQYF.

The CDR3: CASSPSGPYNEQFF. CDR3 nucleotides: TGTGCCAGCAGCCCTAGCGGGCCTTACAATGAGCAGTTCTTC. V and J are TRBV27 and TRBJ2-1; TRBD2 matches at 8 bases. The J segment lost 4 bases and the V segment lost 6 bases, leaving 5 bases of the junction unmatched. The germline gives CDR1 MNHEY, CDR2 SMNVEV (reference sequence). CDR3 length equals 14 residues.

The chain is built from TRBV7-9 and TRBJ2-1, with 7 bases lining up with TRBD2. V shed 1 base and J 6 bases; nucleotides not matched to a gene: 3. The germline gives CDR1 SEHNR, CDR2 FQNEAQ (reference sequence). The CDR3 runs to 14 residues. The CDR3 region is CASSLGLAVNEQFF. The DNA for the CDR3 is TGTGCCAGCAGCTTAGGGCTAGCGGTCAATGAGCAGTTCTTC.

The chain carries TRBV4-1 and TRBJ2-7; possible D gene TRBD2, 7 bases. V was trimmed by 0 bases and J by 0 bases, leaving 12 bases between them. The CDR3 is 16 amino acids. Germline V lookup: CDR1 MGHRA, CDR2 YSYEKL. CDR3 in amino acids: CASSQEEGDYSYEQYF. CDR3 nucleotide sequence: TGCGCCAGCAGCCAAGAGGAGGGGGACTACTCCTACGAGCAGTACTTC.

The chain joins TRBV27 to TRBJ2-7, with D perhaps assigned TRBD1 or TRBD2 (6 bases each). Germline CDR1 is MNHEY and CDR2 is SMNVEV (reference sequence). This CDR3 comprises 12 residues. Trimming cost V 6 bases and J 2 bases, with 8 bases left between them. The CDR3 DNA reads TGTGCCAGCAGCCGGGGGCCCTACGAGCAGTACTTC. Translated, it gives CASSRGPYEQYF.

About this clone itself: In the same sample, other DNA sequences code for this CDR3. The rearrangement links TRBV5-1 to TRBJ2-2, with unresolved D. The CDR3 consists of 12 residues. V dropped 1 base and J dropped 5 bases, with 3 bases sitting between them. Germline V gene data show CDR1 as SGHRS and CDR2 as YFSETQ. CDR3 region: CASSLNTGELFF. The CDR3, as DNA: TGCGCCAGCAGCTTGAATACCGGGGAGCTGTTTTTT.

This sequence joins TRBV7-6 and TRBJ2-7, with 8 bases fitting TRBD1. The CDR3 spans 17 residues. The germline gives CDR1 SGHVS, CDR2 FNYEAQ. V shed 1 base, J shed 5 bases, and the junction held 13 bases outside the gene matches. This chain's CDR3 is CASSLEAFRTGLDEQYF. CDR3 bases: TGTGCCAGCAGCTTAGAGGCTTTTCGGACAGGGCTCGACGAGCAGTACTTC.

The chain joins TRBV6-5 to TRBJ2-7; D unclear. The CDR3 is 13 amino acids. Germline CDR1 MNHEY, CDR2 SVGAGI. V dropped 5 bases and J dropped 2 bases, with 10 bases sitting between them. The DNA of the CDR3 is TGTGCCAGCAGTGAAATCAACGCCTACGAGCAGTACTTC. It codes for CASSEINAYEQYF.

The chain has TRBV7-9 and TRBJ1-1, with D tentatively TRBD1 (5 bases). The CDR3 contains 17 residues. The V gene lost 3 bases and the J gene lost 1 base, with 18 bases spanning the gap. The germline V gene encodes CDR1 SEHNR and CDR2 FQNEAQ (reference sequence). The CDR3 spells CASSLKLVTDKNTEAFF. The CDR3 nucleotides read TGTGCCAGCAGCTTGAAACTCGTGACAGACAAGAACACTGAAGCTTTCTTT.

This clone has only a few counts. The chain employs TRBV19 and TRBJ2-1; no clear D. Deletions cut 2 bases from V and 8 bases from J, with 7 bases between. The germline CDR1 and CDR2 sequences are LNHDA and SQIVND (reference sequence). This CDR3 has 12 amino acids. The CDR3 here is CASSITPHEQFF. CDR3 nucleotide sequence: TGTGCCAGTAGTATAACCCCACATGAGCAGTTCTTC.

The chain links TRBV7-9 to TRBJ1-2; maybe TRBD1 (5 bases). The V end lost 3 bases, the J end lost 3 bases, and 11 bases lay between the germline ends. The germline gives CDR1 SEHNR, CDR2 FQNEAQ (reference sequence). The CDR3 totals 14 residues. This chain's CDR3 is CASSLLGGDYGYTF. CDR3 sequence (DNA): TGTGCCAGCAGCTTGCTGGGGGGGGACTATGGCTACACCTTC.

The chain has TRBV5-6 and TRBJ2-1, with unresolved D. Trimming took off 4 bases at V and 7 bases at J, with 9 bases between the two ends. CDR3 length: 12 amino acids. Germline CDR1 reads SGHDT; CDR2 reads YYEEEE. The CDR3 spells CASSPGWNEQFF. As DNA, the CDR3 is TGTGCCAGCAGCCCCGGGTGGAATGAGCAGTTCTTC.

The J gene is TRBJ1-2, the V gene TRBV29-1, with 7 bases lining up with TRBD1. This CDR3 region has 16 residues. Germline CDR1 and CDR2: SQVTM and ANQGSEA. After removal of 1 base from V and 6 bases from J, the junction contained 14 bases not matched to a gene. The DNA for the CDR3 is TGCAGCGTTGAAGCGCTTCCCGAGACAGGGCAGGATGGCTACACCTTC. This sequence encodes CSVEALPETGQDGYTF.

The V and J genes are TRBV11-2 and TRBJ2-2; 7 bases fit TRBD2. The junction had 20 bases not matched to a gene; V was cut back by 6 bases and J by 4 bases. CDR3 length: 19 amino acids. The germline V gene encodes CDR1 SGHAT and CDR2 FQNNGV. This CDR3 is CASRFRVGGGPRGTGELFF. DNA of the CDR3: TGTGCCAGCAGGTTCAGGGTCGGGGGAGGGCCACGTGGCACCGGGGAGCTGTTTTTT.

The chain recombines TRBV5-1 with TRBJ2-7; TRBD1 matches at 9 bases. Germline V gives CDR1 SGHRS, CDR2 YFSETQ. The CDR3 extends over 15 amino acids. J lost 2 bases, V lost 4 bases, and 7 bases had no gene match. The DNA of the CDR3 is TGCGCCAGCAGCAAAGCGGGACAGGGCCCCTACGAGCAGTACTTC. Protein product: CASSKAGQGPYEQYF.

The chain joins TRBV27 to TRBJ1-1, with no clear D. Germline V CDR1 and CDR2: MNHEY, SMNVEV (reference sequence). The CDR3 is 14 amino acids. Trimming pared 3 bases from V and 8 bases from J, leaving 16 bases between. The CDR3 sequence is CASSLYLGLSEAFF. Here the CDR3 DNA reads TGTGCCAGCAGTTTGTACCTTGGTCTTTCGGAAGCTTTCTTT.

The chain links TRBV27 to TRBJ2-1, with 10 bases matching TRBD2. Trimming at V came to 0 bases and at J to 9 bases, leaving 2 bases not matched to a gene. Germline CDR1 MNHEY, CDR2 SMNVEV (reference sequence). The CDR3 extends over 14 amino acids. CDR3 sequence (DNA): TGTGCCAGCAGTTTATCCCTAGCGGGAGCTGAGCAGTTCTTC. This sequence encodes CASSLSLAGAEQFF.

The chain has TRBV7-9 and TRBJ1-1, with TRBD1 as a possible D gene (5 bases). The germline V gene encodes CDR1 SEHNR and CDR2 FQNEAQ (reference sequence). The ends were cut back, 5 bases at V and 1 base at J, with 14 bases in the middle. The CDR3 has 15 amino acids. CDR3 nucleotide sequence: TGTGCCAGCAGCATGCCCGGGACGGGGAACACTGAAGCTTTCTTT. This sequence encodes CASSMPGTGNTEAFF. The whole variable domain, filled in from reference TRBV7-9 and TRBJ1-1, reads DTGVSQNPRHKITKRGQNVTFRCDPISEHNRLYWYRQTLGQGPEFLTYFQNEAQLEKSRLLSDRFSAERPKGSFSTLEIQRTEQGDSAMYLCASSMPGTGNTEAFFGQGTRLTVV.

With regard to this clone: At one of its ends the junction is not consistent with the germline gene, which may arise from a read error. The CDR3 is CASSLGQGHAYDYTF. CDR3 coding DNA: TGTGCCAGCAGCTTGGGGCAAGGCCACGCCTATGACTACACCTTC. The rearrangement joins TRBV5-4 to TRBJ1-2; no clear D. This CDR3 contains 15 residues. Germline V gene sequence: CDR1 SGHNT, CDR2 YYREEE (reference sequence).

The chain has TRBV7-6 and TRBJ1-3, with D unresolved. The CDR3 runs to 12 residues. Trimming shortened V by 1 base and J by 10 bases, and 8 bases separated the two germline ends. Germline CDR1 is SGHVS and CDR2 is FNYEAQ. Here the CDR3 DNA reads TGTGCCAGCAGCTTAGACTTACTAACCATATATTTT. This translates into CASSLDLLTIYF. Full variable domain (missing parts from reference TRBV7-6 and TRBJ1-3): GAGVSQSPRYKVTKRGQDVALRCDPISGHVSLYWYRQALGQGPEFLTYFNYEAQQDKSGLPNDRFSAERPEGSISTLTIQRTEQRDSAMYRCASSLDLLTIYFGEGSWLTVV.

The J gene is TRBJ2-7, the V gene TRBV5-1; the D gene is possibly TRBD1 (5 bases). This CDR3 has 14 amino acids. Germline V lookup: CDR1 SGHRS, CDR2 YFSETQ. Trimming left V 0 bases short and J 5 bases short, with 12 bases between. Here the CDR3 DNA reads TGCGCCAGCAGCTTGGGGTTTGGGGCAGACGAGCAGTACTTC. Its protein product is CASSLGFGADEQYF. Using reference TRBV5-1 and TRBJ2-7 for the parts outside the CDR3, the full variable domain is KAGVTQTPRYLIKTRGQQVTLSCSPISGHRSVSWYQQTPGQGLQFLFEYFSETQRNKGNFPGRFSGRQFSNSRSEMNVSTLELGDSALYLCASSLGFGADEQYFGPGTRLTVT.

The chain recombines TRBV27 with TRBJ2-7; D is perhaps TRBD2 (6 bases). The CDR3 sequence is 16 residues long. V was clipped by 7 bases and J by 3 bases, with 22 bases between them. Germline V gene lookup returns CDR1 MNHEY and CDR2 SMNVEV (reference sequence). DNA of the CDR3: TGTGCCAGCATAGATCGGCCCCCTAGCGCGCTCTACGAGCAGTACTTC. Protein: CASIDRPPSALYEQYF.

V gene TRBV28 combines with J gene TRBJ2-7; D is possibly TRBD1 (6 bases). The ends were cut back, 5 bases at V and 3 bases at J, with 23 bases in the middle. CDR1 and CDR2 from the germline V gene are MDHEN and SYDVKM. This CDR3 comprises 17 residues. The CDR3 here is CASSQCPISGGHYEQYF. CDR3 DNA sequence: TGTGCCAGCAGTCAGTGCCCAATTAGTGGGGGACACTACGAGCAGTACTTC.

This sequence joins TRBV21-1 and TRBJ2-1; the table's D call of TRBD1 was not tested on the DNA. TRBV21-1 is annotated as a pseudogene. The length of the CDR3 is 14 residues. The CDR3 is CASSRQSSYNEQFF. Written as DNA, the CDR3 is TGTGCCAGCAGCCGACAGAGCTCCTACAATGAGCAGTTCTTC.